The 24 T cell receptor beta chains listed next were all sequenced from one sample in a study of shared clonotypes between healthy human individuals. The repertoire was sequenced with immunoSEQ multiplex PCR; TCRdb's copy has only in-frame clones and lacks some. The repertoire holds 100,000 to 120,000 clones, with around 71% as singletons. Sequenced: memory CD8+ T cells sorted from blood. Subset here: CD45RO+ cells pooled with CCR7-negative TemRA cells. The receptors were sampled from a woman aged 25 to 45 in good health.

In this sample, this clone turned up a few times. The chain links TRBV25-1 to TRBJ1-5; 11 positions match TRBD1. V gave up 4 bases and J gave up 4 bases; unmatched junction bases: 6. The CDR3 totals 16 residues. Germline loops: CDR1 MGHDK, CDR2 SYGVNS. The CDR3 bases are TGTGCCAGCAGTGCCGGGACAGGGGGGTATAATCAGCCCCAGCATTTT. Protein product: CASSAGTGGYNQPQHF. The full variable domain, rest sourced from reference TRBV25-1 and TRBJ1-5, is EADIYQTPRYLVIGTGKKITLECSQTMGHDKMYWYQQDPGMELHLIHYSYGVNSTEKGDLSSESTVSRIRTEHFPLTLESARPSHTSQYLCASSAGTGGYNQPQHFGDGTRLSIL.

V gene TRBV20-1 combines with J gene TRBJ2-1, with D possibly being TRBD2 (6 bases). CDR1 and CDR2 from the germline V gene are DFQATT and SNEGSKA (reference sequence). This CDR3 region has 11 residues. Trimming removed 6 bases at V and 15 bases at J, with 18 bases between. The CDR3 region is CSAGKVTRSFF. The CDR3 bases are TGCAGTGCGGGGAAGGTGACTAGATCGTTCTTC.

V is TRBV27 and J is TRBJ2-7; D is ambiguous. This CDR3 region has 15 residues. Germline V gene data show CDR1 as MNHEY and CDR2 as SMNVEV (reference sequence). V lost 5 bases, J lost 2 bases, and 16 bases lay in between. CDR3 in DNA: TGTGCCAGCAGTCCCGGAATCTTCCCCGCCTACGAGCAGTACTTC. Protein sequence: CASSPGIFPAYEQYF.

This clone was counted once. The chain links TRBV19 to TRBJ2-7; D gene ambiguous. CDR3 size: 13 residues. V gave up 8 bases and J gave up 2 bases, with 13 bases separating them. CDR1 and CDR2 (germline): LNHDA, SQIVND (reference sequence). DNA of the CDR3: TGTGCCAGTGCTCTGGACGGAACCTACGAGCAGTACTTC. It is translated as CASALDGTYEQYF.

The V and J genes are TRBV6-1 and TRBJ1-4, with D perhaps TRBD1 (5 bases). This CDR3 is built from 15 residues. Germline CDR1 and CDR2: MNHNS and SASEGT. Deletions cut 2 bases from V and 7 bases from J, with 14 bases between. CDR3 DNA sequence: TGTGCCAGCAGTGAAAAGACGGATGGGGGTGAAAAACTGTTTTTT. It codes for CASSEKTDGGEKLFF.

The chain recombines TRBV29-1 with TRBJ2-5; D is perhaps TRBD1 (5 bases). CDR1 is SQVTM and CDR2 is ANQGSEA in the germline V gene. V lost 8 bases to trimming and J lost 2 bases, with 12 bases between them. The CDR3 totals 12 residues. The CDR3 sequence is CSLKTVQETQYF. The CDR3 DNA follows: TGCAGCCTAAAGACAGTACAAGAGACCCAGTACTTC.

This clone was picked up a small number of times. This chain uses TRBV5-4 with TRBJ2-3; no firm D call. The germline gives CDR1 SGHNT, CDR2 YYREEE (reference sequence). V lost 4 bases and J lost 2, with 8 bases in between. This CDR3 has 13 amino acids. The CDR3: CASSREPTDTQYF. DNA for the CDR3: TGTGCCAGCAGCCGCGAACCCACAGATACGCAGTATTTT.

A few counts support this clone. The chain combines TRBV25-1 with TRBJ1-5; D is ambiguous. The CDR3 spans 14 residues. The V end lost 2 bases, the J end lost 5 bases, and 10 bases lay between the germline ends. Germline V CDR1 and CDR2: MGHDK, SYGVNS. CDR3 region: CASSERTGDQPQHF. The CDR3 DNA is TGTGCCAGCAGTGAAAGAACGGGTGATCAGCCCCAGCATTTT.

The rearrangement links TRBV15 to TRBJ2-7; TRBD2 agrees at 10 bases. Germline V CDR1 and CDR2: LNHNV, YYDKDF (reference sequence). The CDR3 totals 16 residues. Trimming removed 2 bases from V and 4 bases from J; junction bases left unmatched: 8. This CDR3 is CATSRPNPAGGYEQYF. CDR3 coding DNA: TGTGCCACCAGCAGACCCAACCCAGCGGGAGGGTACGAGCAGTACTTC.

This chain uses TRBV2 with TRBJ1-1, with unresolved D. This CDR3 contains 14 residues. Deletions cut 4 bases from V and 5 bases from J, with 14 bases between. Germline values: CDR1 SNHLY, CDR2 FYNNEI. In DNA form, the CDR3 reads TGTGCCAGCAGTGGGGCAGGATCGAGGACTGAAGCTTTCTTT. Amino acids: CASSGAGSRTEAFF. Based on the CDR3 plus reference TRBV2 and TRBJ1-1, the full variable domain is EPEVTQTPSHQVTQMGQEVILRCVPISNHLYFYWYRQILGQKVEFLVSFYNNEISEKSEIFDDQFSVERPDGSNFTLKIRSTKLEDSAMYFCASSGAGSRTEAFFGQGTRLTVV.

The V and J genes are TRBV7-9 and TRBJ2-1; D tentatively reads TRBD1 or TRBD2 (5 bases each). V was pared by 3 bases and J by 6 bases, with 15 bases between. There are 15 residues in the CDR3. Germline CDR1 SEHNR, CDR2 FQNEAQ (reference sequence). CDR3 DNA: TGTGCCAGCAGCTTTCCCGGGACCGACGGCAATGAGCAGTTCTTC. Its protein is CASSFPGTDGNEQFF.

V is TRBV23-1 and J is TRBJ2-7, with D tentatively TRBD1 or TRBD2 (5 bases each). TRBV23-1 belongs to the ORF category, with a function that is uncertain. V was cut by 6 bases and J by 3 bases, with 30 bases left in between. The CDR3 consists of 19 residues. CDR3 in amino acids: CASSQQGDRDPGKGYEQYF. DNA of the CDR3: TGCGCCAGCAGCCAACAAGGGGATAGGGACCCTGGGAAAGGCTACGAGCAGTACTTC.

The chain couples TRBV29-1 to TRBJ2-7, with D possibly TRBD1 on 7 matching bases. The V gene's germline CDR1 is SQVTM and CDR2 ANQGSEA. The length of the CDR3 is 15 residues. V lost 1 base and J 2 bases, leaving 15 bases between the germline ends. DNA for the CDR3: TGCAGCGTTGAAGCCGGAGGGACAGACCCCTACGAGCAGTACTTC. It encodes CSVEAGGTDPYEQYF.

V gene TRBV4-1 combines with J gene TRBJ2-7, with 8 nucleotides matching TRBD1. The V gene end was trimmed by 0 bases and the J gene end by 5 bases; junction bases not matched to a gene: 9. CDR3 length: 16 residues. Germline CDR1 and CDR2: MGHRA and YSYEKL. The CDR3 coding sequence is TGCGCCAGCAGCCAAGAAGAAGGACAGGGTTGGCACGAGCAGTACTTC. Protein sequence: CASSQEEGQGWHEQYF.

This clone was picked up a small number of times. The chain combines TRBV27 with TRBJ2-7; D remains ambiguous. CDR1 is MNHEY and CDR2 is SMNVEV in the germline V gene (reference sequence). V lost 3 bases to trimming and J lost 3 bases, with 9 bases between them. The CDR3 contains 13 residues. The CDR3 sequence is CASSFGTGYEQYF. CDR3 bases: TGTGCCAGCAGTTTTGGTACGGGCTACGAGCAGTACTTC.

J is TRBJ2-2 and V is TRBV4-1, with a tentative D call TRBD2 (5 bases). Trimming removed 0 bases at V and 4 bases at J, with 18 bases between. The CDR3 loop spans 18 amino acids. CDR1 MGHRA and CDR2 YSYEKL come from the germline V gene. The CDR3 protein is CASSQDAVALGATGELFF. For the CDR3, the DNA is TGCGCCAGCAGCCAAGACGCGGTCGCACTAGGAGCCACCGGGGAGCTGTTTTTT.

The CDR3: CASSLRGQYEQYF. CDR3 nucleotide sequence: TGTGCCAGCAGTTTAAGAGGGCAATACGAGCAGTACTTC. The chain joins TRBV27 to TRBJ2-5, with D tentatively TRBD2 (5 bases). The DNA end favors TRBJ2-7, so the J call may be wrong. CDR3 size: 13 residues. Germline V gene sequence: CDR1 MNHEY, CDR2 SMNVEV (reference sequence).

This sequence joins TRBV7-9 and TRBJ1-2, with D perhaps matching TRBD1 (5 bases). The CDR3 sequence is 16 residues long. V was trimmed by 7 bases and J by 0 bases, leaving 18 bases between them. Germline loops: CDR1 SEHNR, CDR2 FQNEAQ (reference sequence). CDR3 in amino acids: CASTEPAGRSNYGYTF. For the CDR3, the DNA is TGTGCCAGCACCGAACCCGCAGGGAGGTCTAACTATGGCTACACCTTC.

The chain is built from TRBV15 and TRBJ1-2, with 9 positions matching TRBD1. Germline-derived CDR1 and CDR2 are LNHNV and YYDKDF (reference sequence). Trimming at V came to 5 bases and at J to 5 bases, leaving 9 bases not matched to a gene. This CDR3 has 15 residues. CDR3 in DNA: TGTGCCACCAGCGGCCTGGACAGGGGAAGGTATGGCTACACCTTC. Translation gives CATSGLDRGRYGYTF.

The genes are TRBV27 and TRBJ2-7; perhaps TRBD2 as D (7 bases). CDR1 is MNHEY and CDR2 is SMNVEV in the germline V gene (reference sequence). The germline V and J ends were trimmed by 2 bases and 6 bases, with 20 bases remaining between them. The CDR3 covers 16 residues. CDR3 sequence reads: CASSLRGGVLGGEQYF. The CDR3 DNA is TGTGCCAGCAGTTTAAGGGGGGGCGTACTCGGAGGCGAGCAGTACTTC.

The rearrangement links TRBV28 to TRBJ2-3, with D possibly matching TRBD2 (5 bases). Germline V gene sequence: CDR1 MDHEN, CDR2 SYDVKM. V was clipped by 6 bases and J by 0 bases, with 22 bases between them. The CDR3 sequence is 18 residues long. The CDR3: CASRPTPRRGLSTDTQYF. In DNA form, the CDR3 reads TGTGCCAGCAGGCCTACCCCGCGCCGGGGTCTGAGCACAGATACGCAGTATTTT.

The chain links TRBV13 to TRBJ2-5, with TRBD2 matching over 12 bases. V lost 0 bases, J lost 5 bases, and 4 bases stayed unmatched. Germline V gene data show CDR1 as PRHDT and CDR2 as FYEKMQ (reference sequence). CDR3 length equals 16 residues. This chain's CDR3 is CASSLGLAGGKETQYF. CDR3 nucleotide sequence: TGTGCCAGCAGCTTAGGTCTAGCGGGAGGGAAGGAGACCCAGTACTTC.

The chain links TRBV18 to TRBJ2-7; 9 bases line up with TRBD1. Germline V gives CDR1 KGHSH, CDR2 LQKENI. The CDR3 totals 16 residues. The V segment lost 2 bases and the J segment 5 bases; nucleotides outside the gene matches: 10. CDR3 residues: CASSPTQGAKLDEQYF. The CDR3 DNA reads as TGTGCCAGCTCACCAACACAGGGGGCCAAATTGGACGAGCAGTACTTC.

This sequence joins TRBV6-4 and TRBJ2-1; TRBD2 matches 9 bases. Trimming cost V 3 bases and J 7 bases; bases outside gene matches: 7. The germline CDR1 and CDR2 sequences are MRHNA and SNTAGT. CDR3 length: 15 amino acids. The CDR3 here is CASSETSGNSNEQFF. In DNA, the CDR3 is TGTGCCAGCAGTGAGACTAGCGGAAACTCGAATGAGCAGTTCTTC.